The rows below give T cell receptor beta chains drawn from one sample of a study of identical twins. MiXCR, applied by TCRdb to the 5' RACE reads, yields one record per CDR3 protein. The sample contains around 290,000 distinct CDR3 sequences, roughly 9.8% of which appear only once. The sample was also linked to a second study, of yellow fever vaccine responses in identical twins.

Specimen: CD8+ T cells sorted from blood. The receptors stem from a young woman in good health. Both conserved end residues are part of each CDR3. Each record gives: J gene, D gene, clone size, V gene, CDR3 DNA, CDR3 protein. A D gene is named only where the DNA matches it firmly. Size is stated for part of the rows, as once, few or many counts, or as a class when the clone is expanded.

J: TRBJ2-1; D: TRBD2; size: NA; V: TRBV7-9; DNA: TGTGCCAGCGGCAAAGACCTAGCGGGGTCCTCCAATGAGCAGTTCTTC; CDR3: CASGKDLAGSSNEQFF
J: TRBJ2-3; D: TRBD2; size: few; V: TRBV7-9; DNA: TGTGCCAGCAGCCAAGACAAGACGAGCGGGATTGCAGATACGCAGTATTTT; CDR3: CASSQDKTSGIADTQYF
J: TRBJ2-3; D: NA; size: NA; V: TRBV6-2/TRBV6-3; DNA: TGTGCCAGCAGTTACAGTAGGGCAGTCCCGCCGATCACAGATACGCAGTATTTT; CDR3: CASSYSRAVPPITDTQYF
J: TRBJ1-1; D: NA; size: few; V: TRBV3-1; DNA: TGTGCCAGCAGCCAAGATTGGGCAGAGGCCCACACTGAAGCTTTCTTT; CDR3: CASSQDWAEAHTEAFF
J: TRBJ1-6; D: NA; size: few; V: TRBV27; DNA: TGTGCCAGCAAGGCCAGGGGACATTATTCACCCCTCCACTTT; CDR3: CASKARGHYSPLHF
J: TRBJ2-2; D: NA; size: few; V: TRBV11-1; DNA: TGTGCCAGCAGCCCACCGAGTCTTGCGACAGGCTTTAACACCGGGGAGCTGTTTTTT; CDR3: CASSPPSLATGFNTGELFF
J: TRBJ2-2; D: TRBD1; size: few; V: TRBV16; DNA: TGTGCCAGCAGCCAATCGACAGGGTACCTCGGGGAGCTGTTTTTT; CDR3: CASSQSTGYLGELFF
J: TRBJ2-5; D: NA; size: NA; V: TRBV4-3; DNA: TGCGCCAGCAGCCCCCGGTTGGGGGGTGAGACCCAGTACTTC; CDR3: CASSPRLGGETQYF
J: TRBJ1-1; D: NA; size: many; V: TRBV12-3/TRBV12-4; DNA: TGTGCCAGCAGGCTTCCGGGACTCACTGAAGCTTTCTTT; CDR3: CASRLPGLTEAFF
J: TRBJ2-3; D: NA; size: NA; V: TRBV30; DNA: TGTGCCTGTGCTCAAGGGCAGACAGATACGCAGTATTTT; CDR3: CACAQGQTDTQYF
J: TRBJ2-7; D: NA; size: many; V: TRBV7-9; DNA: TGTGCCAGCAGCTCGCTTAACAGGGCCTACGAGCAGTACTTC; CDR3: CASSSLNRAYEQYF
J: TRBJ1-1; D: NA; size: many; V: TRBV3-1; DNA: TGTGCCAGCAGCCAAGAAGGGCCTGAAGCTTTCTTT; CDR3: CASSQEGPEAFF
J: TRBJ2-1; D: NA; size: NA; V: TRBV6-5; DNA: TGTGCCAGCAGTTATCCCGGCTATGAGCAGTTCTTC; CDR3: CASSYPGYEQFF
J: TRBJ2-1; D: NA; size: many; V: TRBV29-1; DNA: TGCAGCGTTGAAGTGGCAGGCAATGAGCAGTTCTTC; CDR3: CSVEVAGNEQFF
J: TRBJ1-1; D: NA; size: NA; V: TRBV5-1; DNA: TGCGCCAGCAGCTTTTGGGGAGGGGACACTGAAGCTTTCTTT; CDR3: CASSFWGGDTEAFF
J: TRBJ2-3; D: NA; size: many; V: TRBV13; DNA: TGTGCCAGCAGCGGATGGGACACTCAGGAACCAGATACGCAGTATTTT; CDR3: CASSGWDTQEPDTQYF
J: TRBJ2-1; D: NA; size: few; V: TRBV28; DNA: TGTGCCAGCAGTTTATTGCTACCAAGCAATGAGCAGTTCTTC; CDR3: CASSLLLPSNEQFF
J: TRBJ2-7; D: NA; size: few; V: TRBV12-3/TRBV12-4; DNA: TGTGCCAGCAGTTTAGGGGGGTTTGTGGACGAGCAGTACTTC; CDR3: CASSLGGFVDEQYF
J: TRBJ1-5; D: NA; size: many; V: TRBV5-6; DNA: TGTGCCAGCAGCTTCATGACGGGGAATCAGCCCCAGCATTTT; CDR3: CASSFMTGNQPQHF
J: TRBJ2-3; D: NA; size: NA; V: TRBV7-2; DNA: TGTGCCAGCAGCTCGACGTCTAGCGGCACAGATACGCAGTATTTT; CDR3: CASSSTSSGTDTQYF
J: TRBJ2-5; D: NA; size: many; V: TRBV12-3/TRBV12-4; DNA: TGTGCCATCCGATCGCTGGGCCAAGAGACCCAGTACTTC; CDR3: CAIRSLGQETQYF
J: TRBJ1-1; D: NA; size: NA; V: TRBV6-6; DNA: TGTGCCAGCAGTTACGCTAACACTGAAGCTTTCTTT; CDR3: CASSYANTEAFF
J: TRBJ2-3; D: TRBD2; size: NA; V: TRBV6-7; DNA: TGTGCTAGAGATGTTTCGGCGGGAGAGACAGATACGCAGTATTTT; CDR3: CARDVSAGETDTQYF
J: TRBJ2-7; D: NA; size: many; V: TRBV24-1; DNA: TGTGCCACCAGTGTGGGCTACGAGCAGTACTTC; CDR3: CATSVGYEQYF
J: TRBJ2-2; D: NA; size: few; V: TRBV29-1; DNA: TGCAGCGTTTCGGACACGAACACCGGGGAGCTGTTTTTT; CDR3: CSVSDTNTGELFF
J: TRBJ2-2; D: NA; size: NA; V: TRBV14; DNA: TGTGCCAGCAGCCAAGGGCTAGCACCCGGGGAGCTGTTTTTT; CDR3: CASSQGLAPGELFF
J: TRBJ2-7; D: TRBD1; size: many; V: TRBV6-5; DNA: TGTGCCAGCAGTTACGACAGGGGCTACGAGCAGTACTTC; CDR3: CASSYDRGYEQYF
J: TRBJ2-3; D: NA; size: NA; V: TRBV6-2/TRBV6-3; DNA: TGTGCCAGCAGTTACTCCGTTTTTTGGACAAGGACCGCATACTCGACAGATACGCAGTATTTT; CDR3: CASSYSVFWTRTAYSTDTQYF
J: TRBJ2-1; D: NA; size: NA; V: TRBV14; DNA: TGTGCCAGCAGCCAAGGCGGGTTGACTAGCTACAATGAGCAGTTCTTC; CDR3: CASSQGGLTSYNEQFF
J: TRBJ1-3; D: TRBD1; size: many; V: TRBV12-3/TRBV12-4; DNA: TGTGCCAGCAGTCCATACACAGGGGCTGGAAACACCATATATTTT; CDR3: CASSPYTGAGNTIYF
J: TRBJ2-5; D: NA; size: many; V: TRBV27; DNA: TGTGCCAGCAGTAAGACAGGACGCCAGTGGGAGACCCAGTACTTC; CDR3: CASSKTGRQWETQYF
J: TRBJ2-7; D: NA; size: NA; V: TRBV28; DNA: TGTGCCAGCATAGGGGTCCTTACCTACGAGCAGTACTTC; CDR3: CASIGVLTYEQYF
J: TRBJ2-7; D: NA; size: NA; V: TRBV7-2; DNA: TGTGCCAGCAGCTTAGGGTTGGCGAAGGGGGGATTCTACGAGCAGTACTTC; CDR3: CASSLGLAKGGFYEQYF
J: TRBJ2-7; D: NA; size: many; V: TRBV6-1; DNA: TGTGCCAGCAGTGGGGTCACGTTAAGCTCCTACGAGCAGTACTTC; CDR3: CASSGVTLSSYEQYF
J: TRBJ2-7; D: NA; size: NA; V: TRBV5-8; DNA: TGTGCCAGCAGCTTAGACGGATTATCCTACGAGCAGTACTTC; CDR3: CASSLDGLSYEQYF
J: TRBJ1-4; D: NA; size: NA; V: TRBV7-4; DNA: TGTGCCACCAGCCGCCTCGCGGGCCAACCCCCCAGGCGAGAAGAAAAACTGTTTTTT; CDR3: CATSRLAGQPPRREEKLFF
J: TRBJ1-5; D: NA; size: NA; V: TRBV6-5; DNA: TGTGCCAGCAGTTACTCGCCGCTCAATCAGCCCCAGCATTTT; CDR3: CASSYSPLNQPQHF
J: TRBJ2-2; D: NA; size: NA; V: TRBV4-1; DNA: TGCGCCAGCAGCCAAGCTTCGCCAGCATCCGGGGAGCTGTTTTTT; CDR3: CASSQASPASGELFF
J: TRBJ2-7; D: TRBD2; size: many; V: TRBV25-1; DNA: TGTGCCAGCAGTTCCCATAGCGGGGGAGTAAAGTACGAGCAGTACTTC; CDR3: CASSSHSGGVKYEQYF
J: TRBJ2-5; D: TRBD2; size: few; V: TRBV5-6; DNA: TGTGCCAGCAGCTACATCGGGGGGGTTCTAGCGGGAGATGAGACCCAGTACTTC; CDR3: CASSYIGGVLAGDETQYF
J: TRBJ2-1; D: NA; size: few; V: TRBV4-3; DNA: TGCGCCAGCAGCCAAGATGCGACGGGACTGGGGTACAATGAGCAGTTCTTC; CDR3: CASSQDATGLGYNEQFF
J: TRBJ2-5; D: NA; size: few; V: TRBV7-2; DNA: TGTGCCAGCAGGCAGGGGGGGTGGGAGACCCAGTACTTC; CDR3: CASRQGGWETQYF
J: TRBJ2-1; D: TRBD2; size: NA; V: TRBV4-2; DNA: TGTGCCAGCAGCCAAGACGGACTAGCGGGATCCAATGAGCAGTTCTTC; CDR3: CASSQDGLAGSNEQFF
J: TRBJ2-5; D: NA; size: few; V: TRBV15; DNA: TGTGCCACCAGCAGAGGACAGAATCAAGAGACCCAGTACTTC; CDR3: CATSRGQNQETQYF
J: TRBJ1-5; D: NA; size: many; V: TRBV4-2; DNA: TGTGCCAGCAGCCAAGAGGGACAGCCCCAGCATTTT; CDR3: CASSQEGQPQHF
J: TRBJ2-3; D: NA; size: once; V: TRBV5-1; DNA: TGCGCCAGCAGCTACGAACAAGGGGCTACAGATACGCAGTATTTT; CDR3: CASSYEQGATDTQYF
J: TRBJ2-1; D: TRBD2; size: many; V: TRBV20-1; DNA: TGCAGTGCTACTGTAATAGCGGGGGACAATGAGCAGTTCTTC; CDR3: CSATVIAGDNEQFF
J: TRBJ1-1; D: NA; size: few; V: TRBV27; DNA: TGTGCCAGCAGTCAAATCTGGGGTACTGAAGCTTTCTTT; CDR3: CASSQIWGTEAFF